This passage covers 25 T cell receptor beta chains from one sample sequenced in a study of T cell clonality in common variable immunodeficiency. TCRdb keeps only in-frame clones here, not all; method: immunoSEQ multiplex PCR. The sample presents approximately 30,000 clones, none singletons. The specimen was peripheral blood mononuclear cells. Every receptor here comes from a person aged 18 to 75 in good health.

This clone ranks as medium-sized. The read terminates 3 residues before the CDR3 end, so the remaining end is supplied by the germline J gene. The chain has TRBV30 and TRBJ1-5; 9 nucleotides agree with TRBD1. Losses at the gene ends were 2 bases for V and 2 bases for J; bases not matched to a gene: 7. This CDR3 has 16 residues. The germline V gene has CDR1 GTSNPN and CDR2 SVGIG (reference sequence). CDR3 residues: CAWSPSRTGGNQPQHF. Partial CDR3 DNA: TGTGCCTGGAGTCCATCCCGGACAGGGGGCAATCAGCCC.

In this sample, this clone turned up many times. CDR3 residues: CASSTYVNEQFF. The CDR3 DNA, read in part, is TGTGCCAGCAGCACCTACGTCAATGAG. The chain is built from TRBV6-2 or TRBV6-3 and TRBJ2-1; D is unresolved. The observed sequence ends 3 residues before the CDR3 terminus, with the missing tail filled in from the germline J gene. The CDR3 consists of 12 residues. V was pared by 6 bases and J by 6 bases, with 9 bases between. Germline loops: CDR1 MNHEY, CDR2 SVGEGT.

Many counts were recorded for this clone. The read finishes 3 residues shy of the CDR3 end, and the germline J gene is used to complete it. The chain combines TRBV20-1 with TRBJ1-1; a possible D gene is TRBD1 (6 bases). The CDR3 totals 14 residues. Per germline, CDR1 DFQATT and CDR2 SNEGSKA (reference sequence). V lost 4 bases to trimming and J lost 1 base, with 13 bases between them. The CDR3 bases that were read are TGCAGTGCTACGATGGACAGCTCGAACACTGAA. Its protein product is CSATMDSSNTE. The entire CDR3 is CSATMDSSNTEAFF.

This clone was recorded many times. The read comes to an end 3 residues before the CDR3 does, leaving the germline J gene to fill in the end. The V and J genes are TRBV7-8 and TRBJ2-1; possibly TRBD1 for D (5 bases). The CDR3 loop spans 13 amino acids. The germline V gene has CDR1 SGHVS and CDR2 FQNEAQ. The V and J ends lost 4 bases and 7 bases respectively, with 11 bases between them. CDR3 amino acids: CASSSERGNEQFF. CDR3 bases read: TGTGCCAGCAGCTCAGAAAGGGGTAATGAG. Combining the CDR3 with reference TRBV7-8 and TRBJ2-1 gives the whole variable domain GAGVSQSPRYKVAKRGQDVALRCDPISGHVSLFWYQQALGQGPEFLTYFQNEAQLDKSGLPSDRFFAERPEGSVSTLKIQRTQQEDSAVYLCASSSERGNEQFFGPGTRLTVL.

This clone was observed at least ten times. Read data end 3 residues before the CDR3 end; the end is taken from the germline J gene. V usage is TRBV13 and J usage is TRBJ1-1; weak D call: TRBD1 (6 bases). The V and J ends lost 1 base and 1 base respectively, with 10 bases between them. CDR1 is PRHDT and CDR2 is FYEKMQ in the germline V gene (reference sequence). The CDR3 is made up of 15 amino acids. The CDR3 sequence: CASSLAGQWNTEAFF. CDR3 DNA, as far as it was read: TGTGCCAGCAGCTTAGCCGGACAGTGGAACACTGAA.

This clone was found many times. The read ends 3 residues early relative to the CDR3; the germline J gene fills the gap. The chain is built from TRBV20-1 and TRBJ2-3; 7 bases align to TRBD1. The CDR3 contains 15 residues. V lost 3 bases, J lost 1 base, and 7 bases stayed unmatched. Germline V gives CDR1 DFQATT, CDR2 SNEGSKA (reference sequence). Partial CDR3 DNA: TGCAGTGCTAGTCACAGGGGATCCGGCACAGATACG. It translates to CSASHRGSGTDT. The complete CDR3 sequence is CSASHRGSGTDTQYF.

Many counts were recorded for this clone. CDR3: CASSLGDRADNEQFF. The part of the CDR3 DNA that was read is TGTGCCAGCAGCTTAGGGGACAGGGCAGACAATGAG. This sequence joins TRBV7-9 and TRBJ2-1, with TRBD1 identical over 9 bases. The CDR3 end is not reached by the read, which stops 3 residues before it; the germline J gene fills it in. CDR1 SEHNR and CDR2 FQNEAQ come from the germline V gene (reference sequence). The CDR3 runs to 15 residues. Trimming at V came to 1 base and at J to 5 bases, leaving 3 bases not matched to a gene.

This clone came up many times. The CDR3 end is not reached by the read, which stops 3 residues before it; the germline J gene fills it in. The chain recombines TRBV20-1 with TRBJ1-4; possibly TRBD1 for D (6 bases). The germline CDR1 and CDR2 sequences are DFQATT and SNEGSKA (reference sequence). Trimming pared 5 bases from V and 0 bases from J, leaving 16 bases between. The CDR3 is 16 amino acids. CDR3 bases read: TGCAGTGCTCTTAGCAGGGGCCCGGCAACTAATGAAAAA. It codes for CSALSRGPATNEK. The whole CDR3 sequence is CSALSRGPATNEKLFF.

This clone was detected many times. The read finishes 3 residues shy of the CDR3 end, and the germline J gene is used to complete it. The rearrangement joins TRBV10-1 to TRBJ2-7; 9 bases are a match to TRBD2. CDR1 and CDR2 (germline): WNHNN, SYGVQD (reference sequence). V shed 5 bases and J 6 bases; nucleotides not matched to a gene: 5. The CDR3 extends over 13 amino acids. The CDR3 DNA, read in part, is TGCGCCAGCAGTTTAGCGGGAGTAGGCGAG. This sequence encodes CASSLAGVGE. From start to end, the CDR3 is CASSLAGVGEQYF.

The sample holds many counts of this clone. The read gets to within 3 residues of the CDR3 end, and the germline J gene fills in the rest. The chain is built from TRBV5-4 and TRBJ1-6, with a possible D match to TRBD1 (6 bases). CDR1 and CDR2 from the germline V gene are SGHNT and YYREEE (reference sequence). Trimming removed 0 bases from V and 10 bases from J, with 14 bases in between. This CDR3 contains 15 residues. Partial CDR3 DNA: TGTGCCAGCAGCTTGGCAGGACAGAAGTCATCACCC. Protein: CASSLAGQKSSP. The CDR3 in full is CASSLAGQKSSPLHF.

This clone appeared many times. The CDR3 here is CASSQAAGLGYTF. The CDR3 DNA, read in part, is TGCGCCAGCAGCCAAGCGGCAGGGCTTGGC. The chain combines TRBV4-1 with TRBJ1-2, with a weak D call TRBD1 (5 bases). Read coverage stops 3 residues before the CDR3 terminus; the germline J gene supplies the remainder. The ends were cut back, 1 base at V and 7 bases at J, with 10 bases in the middle. The length of the CDR3 is 13 residues. Per germline, CDR1 MGHRA and CDR2 YSYEKL.

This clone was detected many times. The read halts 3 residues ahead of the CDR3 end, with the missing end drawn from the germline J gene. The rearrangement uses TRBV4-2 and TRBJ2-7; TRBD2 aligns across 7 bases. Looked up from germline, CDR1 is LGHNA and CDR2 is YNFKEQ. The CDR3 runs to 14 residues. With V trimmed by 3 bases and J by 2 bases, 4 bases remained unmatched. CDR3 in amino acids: CASSHPGTTYEQYF. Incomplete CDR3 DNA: TGTGCCAGCAGCCACCCCGGGACTACCTACGAG.

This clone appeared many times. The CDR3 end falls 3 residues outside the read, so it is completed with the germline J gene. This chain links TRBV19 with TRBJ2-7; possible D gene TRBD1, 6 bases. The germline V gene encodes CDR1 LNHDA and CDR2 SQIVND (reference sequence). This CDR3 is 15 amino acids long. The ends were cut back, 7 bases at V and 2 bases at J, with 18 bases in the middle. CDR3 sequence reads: CASKKEGTPTYEQYF. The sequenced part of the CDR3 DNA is TGTGCCAGTAAGAAAGAAGGGACACCGACCTACGAG. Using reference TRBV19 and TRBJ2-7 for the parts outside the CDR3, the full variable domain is DGGITQSPKYLFRKEGQNVTLSCEQNLNHDAMYWYRQDPGQGLRLIYYSQIVNDFQKGDIAEGYSVSREKKESFPLTVTSAQKNPTAFYLCASKKEGTPTYEQYFGPGTRLTVT.

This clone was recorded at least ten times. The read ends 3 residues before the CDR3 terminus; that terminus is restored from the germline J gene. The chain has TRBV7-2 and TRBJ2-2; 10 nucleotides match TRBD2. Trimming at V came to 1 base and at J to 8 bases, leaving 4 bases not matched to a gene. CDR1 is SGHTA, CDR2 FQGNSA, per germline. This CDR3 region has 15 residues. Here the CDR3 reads CASSLVLAGDGELFF. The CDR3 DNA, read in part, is TGTGCCAGCAGCTTAGTGCTAGCGGGAGATGGGGAG.

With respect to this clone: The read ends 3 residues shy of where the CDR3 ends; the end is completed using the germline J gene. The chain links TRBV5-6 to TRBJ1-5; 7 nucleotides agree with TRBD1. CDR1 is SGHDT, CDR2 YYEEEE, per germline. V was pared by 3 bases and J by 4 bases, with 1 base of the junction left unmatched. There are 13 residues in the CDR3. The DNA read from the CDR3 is TGTGCCAGCAGCTCGGACAGGAATCAGCCC. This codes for CASSSDRNQP. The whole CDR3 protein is CASSSDRNQPQHF.

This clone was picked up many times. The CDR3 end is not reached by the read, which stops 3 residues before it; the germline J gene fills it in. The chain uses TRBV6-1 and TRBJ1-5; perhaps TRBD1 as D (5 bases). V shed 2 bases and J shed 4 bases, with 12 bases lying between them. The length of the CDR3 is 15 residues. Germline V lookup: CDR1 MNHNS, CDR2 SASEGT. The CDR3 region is CASSENRRGNQPQHF. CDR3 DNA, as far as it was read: TGTGCCAGCAGTGAAAATAGGAGGGGTAATCAGCCC.

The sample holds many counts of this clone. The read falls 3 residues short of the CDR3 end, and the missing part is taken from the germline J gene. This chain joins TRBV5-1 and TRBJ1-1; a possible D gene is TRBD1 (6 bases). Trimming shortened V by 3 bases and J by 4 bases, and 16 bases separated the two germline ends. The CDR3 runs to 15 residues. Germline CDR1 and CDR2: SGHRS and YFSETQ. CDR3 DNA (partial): TGCGCCAGCAGCTCGATGGACAGCTCCTCCACTGAA. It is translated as CASSSMDSSSTE. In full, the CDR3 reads CASSSMDSSSTEAFF. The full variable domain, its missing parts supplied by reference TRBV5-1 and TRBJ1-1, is KAGVTQTPRYLIKTRGQQVTLSCSPISGHRSVSWYQQTPGQGLQFLFEYFSETQRNKGNFPGRFSGRQFSNSRSEMNVSTLELGDSALYLCASSSMDSSSTEAFFGQGTRLTVV.

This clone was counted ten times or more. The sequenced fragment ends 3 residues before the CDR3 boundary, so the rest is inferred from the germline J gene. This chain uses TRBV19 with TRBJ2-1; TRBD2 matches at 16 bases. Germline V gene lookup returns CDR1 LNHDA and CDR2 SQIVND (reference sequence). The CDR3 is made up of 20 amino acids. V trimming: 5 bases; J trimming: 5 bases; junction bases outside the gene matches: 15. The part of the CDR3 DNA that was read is TGTGCCAGTAGTCAACAGGAGGGGGGACTAGCGGGAGGGCCCCACAATGAG. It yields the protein CASSQQEGGLAGGPHNE. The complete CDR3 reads CASSQQEGGLAGGPHNEQFF. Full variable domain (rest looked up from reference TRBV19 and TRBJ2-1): DGGITQSPKYLFRKEGQNVTLSCEQNLNHDAMYWYRQDPGQGLRLIYYSQIVNDFQKGDIAEGYSVSREKKESFPLTVTSAQKNPTAFYLCASSQQEGGLAGGPHNEQFFGPGTRLTVL.

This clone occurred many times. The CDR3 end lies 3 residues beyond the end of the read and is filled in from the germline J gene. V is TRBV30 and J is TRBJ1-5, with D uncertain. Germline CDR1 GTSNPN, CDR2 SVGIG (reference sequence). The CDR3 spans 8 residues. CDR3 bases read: TGTGCCTGGGGCCCC. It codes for CAWGP. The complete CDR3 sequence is CAWGPQHF. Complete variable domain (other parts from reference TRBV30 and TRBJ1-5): SQTIHQWPATLVQPVGSPLSLECTVEGTSNPNLYWYRQAAGRGLQLLFYSVGIGQISSEVPQNLSASRPQDRQFILSSKKLLLSDSGFYLCAWGPQHFGDGTRLSIL.

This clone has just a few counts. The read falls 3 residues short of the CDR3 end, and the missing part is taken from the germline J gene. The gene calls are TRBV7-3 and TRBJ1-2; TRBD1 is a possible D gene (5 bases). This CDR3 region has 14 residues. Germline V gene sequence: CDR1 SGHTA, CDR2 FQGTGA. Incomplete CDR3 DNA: TGTGCCAGCAGCTTGGAGGGCAGGGTAAACGAC. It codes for CASSLEGRVND. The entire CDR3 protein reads CASSLEGRVNDYTF.

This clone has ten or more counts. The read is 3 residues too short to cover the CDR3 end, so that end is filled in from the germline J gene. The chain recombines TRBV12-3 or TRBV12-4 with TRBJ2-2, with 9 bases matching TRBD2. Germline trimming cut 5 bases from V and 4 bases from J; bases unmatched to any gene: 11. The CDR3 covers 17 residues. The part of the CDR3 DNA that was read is TGTGCCAGCAGTCCGGTTAGCGGGGGAGGGTTCACCGGGGAG. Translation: CASSPVSGGGFTGE. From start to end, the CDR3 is CASSPVSGGGFTGELFF.

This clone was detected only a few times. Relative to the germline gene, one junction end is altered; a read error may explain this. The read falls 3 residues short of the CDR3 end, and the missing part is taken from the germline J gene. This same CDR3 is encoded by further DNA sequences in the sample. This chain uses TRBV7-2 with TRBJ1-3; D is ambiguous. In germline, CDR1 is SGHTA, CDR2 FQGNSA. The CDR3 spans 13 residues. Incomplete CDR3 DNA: TGTGCCAGCAGCTCGTCGGGTGGAAACACA. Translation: CASSSSGGNT. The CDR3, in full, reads CASSSSGGNTIYF.

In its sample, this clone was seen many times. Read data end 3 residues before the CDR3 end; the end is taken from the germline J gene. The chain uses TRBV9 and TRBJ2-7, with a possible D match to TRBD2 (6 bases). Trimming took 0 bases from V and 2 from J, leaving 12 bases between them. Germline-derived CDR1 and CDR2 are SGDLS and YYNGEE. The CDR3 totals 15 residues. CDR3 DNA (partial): TGTGCCAGCAGCGTAGGTCGGGACTTCACCTACGAG. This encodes CASSVGRDFTYE. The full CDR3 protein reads CASSVGRDFTYEQYF.

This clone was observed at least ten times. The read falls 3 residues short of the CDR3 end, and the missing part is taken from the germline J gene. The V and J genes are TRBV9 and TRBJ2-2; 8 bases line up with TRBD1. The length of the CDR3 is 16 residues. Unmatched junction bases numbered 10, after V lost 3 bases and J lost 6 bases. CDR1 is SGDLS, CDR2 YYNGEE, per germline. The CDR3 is CASSAQQGGVPGELFF. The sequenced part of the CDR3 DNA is TGTGCCAGCAGCGCCCAACAGGGGGGCGTACCCGGGGAG.

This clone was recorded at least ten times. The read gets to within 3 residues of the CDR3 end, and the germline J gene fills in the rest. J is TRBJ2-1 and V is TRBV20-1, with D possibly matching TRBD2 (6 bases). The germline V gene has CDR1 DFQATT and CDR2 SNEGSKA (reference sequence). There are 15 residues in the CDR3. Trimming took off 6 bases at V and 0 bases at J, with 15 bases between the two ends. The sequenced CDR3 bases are TGCAGTGCGCCCTTGGGGGGAAGCTCCTACAATGAG. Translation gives CSAPLGGSSYNE. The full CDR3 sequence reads CSAPLGGSSYNEQFF.